The T cell receptor (beta chain) under discussion was sequenced for a study of cytomegalovirus exposure and HLA in healthy donors. PCR employed 60 Vbeta and 13 Jbeta primers. Method: immunoSEQ multiplex PCR; TCRdb's copy keeps in-frame clones and lacks some. The sample includes hundreds of thousands of clones, about 66% of them seen just once. Germline V gives CDR1 SGHDN, CDR2 FVKESK. This CDR3 has 15 residues. V was clipped by 4 bases and J by 4 bases; unmatched bases: 3. The chain links TRBV14 to TRBJ2-1; 11 nucleotides match TRBD1. The sequenced sample consisted of PBMCs. This TCR was sampled from a female donor in good health and CMV-seronegative. The CDR3 bases are TGTGCCAGCAGCCCGGGACAGGGGGTGTACAATGAGCAGTTCTTC. This gives the protein CASSPGQGVYNEQFF.